Reported below is one TCR beta chain. Under the authors' procedure: Filtering differed, since immunoSEQ gave only junction sequences and no quality scores. Measured with immunoSEQ multiplex PCR; TCRdb has only the in-frame clones, and not every one. Clone size and the V and J calls come from that table; the DNA yielded D and trimming. The sample has approximately 1,500,000 clones; 98% are singletons. This entry belongs to a study of shared clonotypes between healthy human individuals. Study at large: A couple of women and three men aged 18 to 49 made up the donors.

The V gene's germline CDR1 is WNHNN and CDR2 SYGVQD (reference sequence). Deletions cut 3 bases from V and 8 bases from J, with 20 bases between. This CDR3 has 16 amino acids. The sequence came from a man aged 30-40 years in good health. V gene TRBV10-1 combines with J gene TRBJ2-4, with D perhaps given as TRBD1 or TRBD2 (5 bases each). Sequences were obtained from naive CD4+ T cells sorted from blood. Subset reported: CD45RA+ positively selected. In DNA, the CDR3 is TGCGCCAGCAGTGAAGGGGCCGGTGGCGGGTTAGACATTCAGTACTTC. Translating it yields CASSEGAGGGLDIQYF.